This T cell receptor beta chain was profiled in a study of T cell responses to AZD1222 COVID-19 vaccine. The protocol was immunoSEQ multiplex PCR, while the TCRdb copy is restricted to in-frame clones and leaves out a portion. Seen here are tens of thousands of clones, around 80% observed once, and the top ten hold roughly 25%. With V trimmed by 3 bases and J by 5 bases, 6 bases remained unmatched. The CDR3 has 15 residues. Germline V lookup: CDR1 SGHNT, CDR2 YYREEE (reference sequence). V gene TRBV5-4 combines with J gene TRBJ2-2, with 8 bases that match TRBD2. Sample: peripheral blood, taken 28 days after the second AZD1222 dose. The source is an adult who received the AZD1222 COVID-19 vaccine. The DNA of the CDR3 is TGTGCCAGCAGCTCGGTGCGCGGGAGGACCGGGGAGCTGTTTTTT. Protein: CASSSVRGRTGELFF.